Below, 2 T cell receptor beta chains from the same sample are listed, as sequenced in a study of blood T cell repertoires in COVID-19. Measured with immunoSEQ multiplex PCR; TCRdb has only the in-frame clones, and not every one. Of roughly 190,000 clones listed, roughly nine tenths are singletons. Sequencing was performed on peripheral blood. Every receptor here comes from a man aged 55 to 70 with active or convalescent COVID-19.

The genes are TRBV2 and TRBJ1-3, with a tentative D call TRBD1 (5 bases). Per the germline V gene, CDR1 is SNHLY and CDR2 is FYNNEI. The length of the CDR3 is 14 residues. Trimming removed 2 bases at V and 3 bases at J, with 8 bases between. The CDR3 bases are TGTGCCAGCAGTGAACAGGGATTTGGAAACACCATATATTTT. Its translation: CASSEQGFGNTIYF.

This clone was seen a handful of times. The V gene is TRBV5-1, the J gene TRBJ1-4, with TRBD1 as a possible D gene (6 bases). V gave up 1 base and J gave up 6 bases, with 13 bases separating them. Germline V lookup: CDR1 SGHRS, CDR2 YFSETQ. The CDR3 length is 15 residues. The CDR3 reads CASSLWGGADEKLFF. DNA for the CDR3: TGCGCCAGCAGCTTGTGGGGGGGCGCGGATGAAAAACTGTTTTTT.